This T cell receptor beta chain was captured in a study of cytomegalovirus exposure and HLA in healthy donors (dated by TCRdb to about 2017). Concerning the study at large: An earlier analysis of approximately 550 of the donors reported more than 250 Gb of sequence data and some 100 million unique TCR beta sequences from about 179 million T cells. An early release covering approximately 600 HLA-typed donors comprised about 300 gigabases of sequencing data and tens of millions of unique TCR sequences. Of the approximately 400 genotyped donors, about 84% fell in the genetic ancestry cluster associated with self-reported Caucasian donors. The study aimed to test whether signatures of past pathogen exposure could be identified by cataloging public T cell receptors. Using immunosequencing, the study profiled T cell repertoires from 666 subjects and related those repertoires to cytomegalovirus serostatus. Along with the approximately 600-subject first cohort, a separate validation cohort of 120 different subjects was used. To predict cytomegalovirus infection status, the study brought together high-throughput TCR immunosequencing, statistical association of individual TCRs with disease status, and machine learning. In a later analysis, previously published TCR beta repertoires from more than 500 donors were re-analyzed and high-resolution HLA genotyping was added so that TCR occurrence patterns could be studied. Rather than using new phenotypic data, the later analysis identified candidate immune exposures from TCR beta sequences and from how often those sequences occurred across donors. An earlier analysis of nearly 600 of the donors applied high-throughput TCR beta sequencing to assess whether each TCR beta V gene segment acted as functional or pseudogenic. Donor age, sex, ethnicity and CMV serostatus were collected together with the repertoire data. A later genetic analysis took genome-wide SNP genotypes for about three fifths of the roughly 670 donors and used that subset as a discovery cohort. All discovery cohort repertoires had been generated using a single sequencing platform. HLA typing covered class I and class II loci at four-digit resolution. Typing coverage varied by locus: about 620-630 donors for A, B, C, DRB1 and DQB1; roughly 520 for DQA1; around 610 for DPA1; roughly 450 for DPB1. Four or five DR-DQ haplotypes were treated as single units for association and clustering because of strong linkage in the cohort. On average, about 200,000 unique TCR beta nucleotide sequences were sequenced per donor among 398 genotyped donors of the cohort, with roughly a sixth of those sequences being non-productive. Beyond this particular receptor, the publication reports: In an earlier analysis of about 600 of the donors, most TCR beta V segments appeared in productive rearrangements about 87% or about 30% of the time, broadly matching IMGT annotations. In a later analysis, HLA-associated TCR beta chains showed more clonal expansion and lower generation probabilities than non-associated chains that were equally common. The classifier was reported to diagnose cytomegalovirus status with high specificity and sensitivity in both the original and validation cohorts. According to a later analysis, TCR association rates differed among HLA loci, with DRB1 alleles showing the most associated TCRs and HLA-C alleles showing the fewest. Linkage disequilibrium might explain the correlated functional status among segregating V segments, but an unknown experimental factor could not be ruled out. The only immune exposure information available for the cohort was CMV serostatus. In vitro tests confirmed that a few of the cytomegalovirus-associated TCR beta chains recognize cytomegalovirus antigens. Some IMGT-functional V segments, including TRBV6-2 and TRBV6-3, could not be told apart with the 87-base-pair reads, so those segments were excluded. A group of highly shared sequence variants was considered likely to be a technical artifact of the sequencing pipeline. Assigning TCR associations to individual alleles was difficult when HLA alleles, especially DR and DQ, strongly co-occurred. About 15 rarely observed V segments, including chromosome 9 orphons, were excluded from the earlier analysis of almost 600 of the donors because counts were too low. While some public TCRs were present in many individuals, most TCR sequences turned up only very rarely across donors. A later analysis reported that several top co-occurrence clusters appeared linked to parvovirus B19, influenza, CMV and Epstein-Barr virus. Roughly uniform sequencing depth across donors was assumed in presence/absence analyses, although this assumption may not hold. V-gene and J-gene trimming of TCR beta chains was associated with a missense DCLRE1C variant in a later genetic analysis, and the association was replicated in an independent cohort. At a false discovery rate of 0.05, a later analysis linked around 17,000 TCR beta sequences to specific HLA alleles. A further reported finding was that TCR beta sequences accurately predicted the HLA-A and HLA-B alleles for most subjects in the first cohort. A later analysis found that most CMV-associated TCR beta chains appeared HLA-restricted, with HLA associations seemingly driven largely by CMV exposure. The authors suggested that the approach could potentially be generalized to other disease states and immunological phenotypes. A later genetic analysis reported fewer N-insertions in productive TCRs among donors in an Asian-associated ancestry cluster than the roughly 700-donor mean. In this cohort, only TCR beta chains were sequenced, and detectable features were limited by the absence of alpha or paired-chain data. In the study, approximately 160 TCR beta chains were listed as associated with cytomegalovirus. Because HLA typing was missing for some donors at each locus, association tests included only the typed subset.

With regard to this clone: It lacks a known antigen. No much larger clonotype is one base removed from it; base qualities were not supplied.

In the germline V gene, CDR1 corresponds to SGHVS and CDR2 to FQNEAQ. V ends up 2 bases short and J 4 bases short, with an unmatched junction base count of 7. The CDR3 has 16 amino acids, counting the end cysteine and phenylalanine. This entry keeps only the CDR3 DNA: 48 bases, framed from base 1. The cohort was made up of about 610 healthy bone marrow donors. All cohort members were sampled while nominally healthy, although unrecorded immune exposures were likely present. The donor tested CMV seronegative, placing the donor among the 350 or so seronegative members of the cohort. Every donor gave a peripheral blood sample, and the peripheral blood mononuclear cells from that sample were used for TCR beta sequencing. The Qiagen DNeasy Blood Extraction Kit was used to extract genomic DNA from the blood cell samples. Libraries were built with the immunoSEQ multiplex PCR assay. A mixture of 60 forward primers for TCR Vbeta segments and 13 reverse primers for TCR Jbeta segments was used in the multiplex PCR. The CDR3 region of rearranged TCR beta genes was amplified from genomic DNA by a multiplex PCR assay. On the Illumina HiSeq System, the amplified TCR beta libraries were sequenced as 87-base-pair reads. The paper's data handling went like this. Across the 666 repertoires, a later analysis counted 80 million or so unique TCR beta chains, some 11 million of which were shared by at least two donors. Raw reads were error-corrected and collapsed into unique sequences by a nearest-neighbor algorithm in which closely related sequences were merged to remove PCR and sequencing errors. V, D and J gene segments were assigned by aligning CDR3 sequences to IMGT reference sequences. For a sequence to be retained, a match of at least six nucleotides to both a V gene segment and a J gene segment was required. A rearrangement counted as productive if the CDR3 had no stop codons and remained in frame with V and J, and every other rearrangement counted as non-productive. CDR3 was defined according to IMGT convention as the region running from the second conserved V-encoded cysteine to the conserved J-encoded phenylalanine. In an earlier analysis of 500 to 650 of the donors, sequences lacking an unambiguous match to a single V gene segment were excluded. In an earlier analysis of 587 of the donors, V segments were called functional above 56.7% productive rearrangements and were called segregating when the between-donor standard deviation exceeded 5%. A statistical classification framework was developed to diagnose cytomegalovirus status using the catalog of TCR beta chain sequences. In a later analysis, V and J genes were assigned by comparing TCR nucleotide sequences against IMGT/GENE-DB human TR gene sequences. Using the TCRdist pipeline, a later analysis assigned CDR3 sequences along with most-parsimonious VDJ recombination scenarios. In a later analysis, every TCR beta chain was defined by the combination of its CDR3 amino acid sequence and its V-gene family, and reads without a unique V-gene family were dropped. As a way to deal with suspected cross-contamination and a sequencing artifact, a later analysis dropped more than 500 nucleotide sequences that were highly shared and had low generation probability. For each public chain, a later analysis derived a clonal expansion index from normalized ranks of inferred template counts within each repertoire. In a later analysis, generation probabilities were computed with a VDJ recombination model fitted to out-of-frame rearrangements, and the resulting probabilities were checked against IGoR. In a later analysis, TCR-TCR, TCR-HLA and TCR-CMV co-occurrence was scored with hypergeometric tests, and a repertoire-size bias correction was applied to TCR pairs. A later analysis estimated false discovery rates by permuting HLA or CMV assignments 20 times. In a later analysis, co-occurring TCRs were grouped using DBSCAN, and TCRdist sequence similarity was added for clustering within HLA-allele-positive subsets. Repertoires with fewer than 30,000 or more than 120,000 public chains were left out of co-occurrence clustering, as were four to six repertoires with anomalous nucleotide sharing. The table was pulled from immuneACCESS by TCRdb, which kept in-frame rearrangements only. Such tables lose some clones; where checked, under half of the loss comes from unresolved V genes, and the rest has no known cause. V and J calls and clone size are as listed in that table; D and trimming were resolved from the DNA. Within this sample are over 150,000 clones, with over 75% of them counted one time only. Clones ranked in the top ten supply over 0.2% of the sample.

Sequencing input: PBMCs. The receptor comes from a girl less than two years old in good health and CMV-seronegative. The receptor chain draws on TRBV7-8 and TRBJ2-1, with TRBD2 matching 8 junction bases. The bases read TGTGCCAGCAGCTTAATCCGGGGGGGTTATTACAATGAGCAGTTCTTC. It translates as CASSLIRGGYYNEQFF.